The 18 T cell receptor beta chains below were found in one sample sequenced in a study of OX40 agonist ivuxolimab in advanced cancers. Libraries were prepared by immunoSEQ multiplex PCR; TCRdb keeps only in-frame clonotypes and omits some of them. The sample lists around 50,000 clones; 83% were seen once. Sequencing used CD4+ or CD8+ T cells sorted from blood, obtained in a trial of the OX40 agonist ivuxolimab. These receptors all stem from an adult with an advanced solid tumor such as melanoma, head and neck, liver or kidney cancer.

Only one count was recorded for this clone. V gene TRBV19 combines with J gene TRBJ1-4; maybe TRBD1 (5 bases). The CDR3 extends over 13 amino acids. Trimming took 8 bases from V and 7 from J, leaving 14 bases between them. Per the germline V gene, CDR1 is LNHDA and CDR2 is SQIVND (reference sequence). This chain's CDR3 is CASRVQGGEKLFF. CDR3 nucleotides: TGTGCCAGTCGGGTGCAGGGTGGTGAAAAACTGTTTTTT.

This clone was counted between two and nine times. The V and J genes are TRBV11-2 and TRBJ2-3; 8 bases map to TRBD2. Germline loops: CDR1 SGHAT, CDR2 FQNNGV. CDR3 size: 16 residues. The trim removed 2 bases at V and 0 bases at J, leaving 4 bases unmatched. The CDR3 here is CASSLLAGGSTDTQYF. The CDR3 DNA is TGTGCCAGCAGCTTACTTGCGGGAGGAAGCACAGATACGCAGTATTTT.

This clone was picked up one time. The chain carries TRBV4-1 and TRBJ2-3, with 13 bases aligning to TRBD2. CDR1 and CDR2 from the germline V gene are MGHRA and YSYEKL. The CDR3 sequence is 17 residues long. With V trimmed by 2 bases and J by 3 bases, 5 bases remained unmatched. The CDR3, as DNA: TGCGCCAGCAGCCAACCAACTAGCGGGAGGGCGACAGATACGCAGTATTTT. Its translation: CASSQPTSGRATDTQYF.

This clone was seen many times. V and J are TRBV2 and TRBJ2-3, with 10 positions matching TRBD2. Unmatched junction bases numbered 14, after V lost 6 bases and J lost 5 bases. The germline CDR1 and CDR2 sequences are SNHLY and FYNNEI. This CDR3 contains 17 residues. The DNA for the CDR3 is TGTGCCAGCAGGAAGGTTGCTAGCGGGAGCCGCCGAGATACGCAGTATTTT. Its protein product is CASRKVASGSRRDTQYF.

This sequence joins TRBV18 and TRBJ1-6; D is possibly TRBD1 (5 bases). The CDR3 is made up of 14 amino acids. CDR1 is KGHSH and CDR2 is LQKENI in the germline V gene. Trimming removed 2 bases from V and 5 bases from J, with 7 bases in between. This chain's CDR3 is CASSPGQDNSPLHF. CDR3 DNA sequence: TGTGCCAGCTCACCAGGACAAGATAATTCACCCCTCCACTTT.

The V and J genes are TRBV7-9 and TRBJ1-1, with TRBD1 matching 7 bases. The CDR3 is 15 amino acids. The V and J ends lost 3 bases and 3 bases, in that order; junction bases with no gene match: 7. Germline lookup yields CDR1 SEHNR and CDR2 FQNEAQ (reference sequence). In nucleotides, the CDR3 is TGTGCCAGCAGCTTCCTAAATACAGGGGACACTGAAGCTTTCTTT. This sequence encodes CASSFLNTGDTEAFF.

The chain has TRBV5-6 and TRBJ1-6; no reliable D call. This CDR3 is 16 amino acids long. Between the trimmed V and J ends, which lost 0 bases and 7 bases, there was a span of 14 bases. CDR1 and CDR2 from the germline V gene are SGHDT and YYEEEE. Written as DNA, the CDR3 is TGTGCCAGCAGCTTGGGCTCGGGAGTAGGGAATTCACCCCTCCACTTT. It encodes CASSLGSGVGNSPLHF.

The chain carries TRBV5-4 and TRBJ2-3, with D uncertain. The germline CDR1 and CDR2 sequences are SGHNT and YYREEE (reference sequence). The CDR3 contains 14 residues. Trimming pared 0 bases from V and 1 base from J, leaving 6 bases between. The CDR3 region has the DNA TGTGCCAGCAGCTTGGGCAGCGGCACAGATACGCAGTATTTT. It is translated as CASSLGSGTDTQYF. Based on the CDR3 plus reference TRBV5-4 and TRBJ2-3, the full variable domain is ETGVTQSPTHLIKTRGQQVTLRCSSQSGHNTVSWYQQALGQGPQFIFQYYREEENGRGNFPPRFSGLQFPNYSSELNVNALELDDSALYLCASSLGSGTDTQYFGPGTRLTVL.

The sample holds a few counts of this clone. The chain combines TRBV4-2 with TRBJ1-4; 7 bases line up with TRBD1. V lost 0 bases, J lost 8 bases, and 3 bases stayed unmatched. CDR1 is LGHNA, CDR2 YNFKEQ, per germline. The CDR3 spans 14 residues. CDR3 in amino acids: CASSQDGRGEKLFF. The DNA for the CDR3 is TGTGCCAGCAGCCAAGACGGCAGGGGGGAAAAACTGTTTTTT.

The chain recombines TRBV9 with TRBJ2-1, with D maybe TRBD2 (6 bases). Germline CDR1 is SGDLS and CDR2 is YYNGEE. Trimming took off 0 bases at V and 1 base at J, with 8 bases between the two ends. The CDR3 sequence is 15 residues long. CDR3 protein: CASSVVSGSYNEQFF. For the CDR3, the DNA is TGTGCCAGCAGCGTAGTTAGCGGATCCTACAATGAGCAGTTCTTC.

This rearrangement joins TRBV5-1 to TRBJ2-7; D possibly corresponds to TRBD2 (5 bases). V gave up 4 bases and J gave up 4 bases, with 9 bases separating them. The CDR3 totals 12 residues. CDR1 is SGHRS and CDR2 is YFSETQ in the germline V gene. As DNA, the CDR3 is TGCGCCAGCAGCCTCTCGGGGTACGAGCAGTACTTC. This sequence encodes CASSLSGYEQYF.

The chain couples TRBV11-3 to TRBJ2-7; 7 bases are shared with TRBD1. The CDR3 consists of 15 residues. J was trimmed by 2 bases and V by 5 bases; bases with no gene match: 9. From germline, CDR1 is SGHNT and CDR2 YENEEA. CDR3 in amino acids: CASSNPRDSPYEQYF. CDR3 bases: TGTGCCAGCAGCAACCCCCGGGACAGTCCCTACGAGCAGTACTTC.

The chain uses TRBV6-4 and TRBJ2-3, with D possibly TRBD1 on 6 matching bases. CDR1 and CDR2 (germline): MRHNA, SNTAGT. V was cut by 3 bases and J by 3 bases, with 22 bases left in between. The CDR3 length is 18 residues. The CDR3 protein is CASSDQRQEQRYTDTQYF. The CDR3 region has the DNA TGTGCCAGCAGTGATCAAAGACAGGAACAACGATATACAGATACGCAGTATTTT.

This rearrangement joins TRBV5-1 to TRBJ2-7; TRBD1 agrees at 10 bases. CDR1 is SGHRS, CDR2 YFSETQ, per germline. V gave up 4 bases and J gave up 0 bases; unmatched junction bases: 4. This CDR3 has 15 residues. CDR3 DNA: TGCGCCAGCAGCGCCGGGGACAGGGGCTCCTACGAGCAGTACTTC. This sequence encodes CASSAGDRGSYEQYF.

V gene TRBV5-6 combines with J gene TRBJ1-5, with 11 bases matching TRBD1. CDR3 size: 17 residues. Germline assignment: CDR1 SGHDT and CDR2 YYEEEE. Trimming removed 4 bases from V and 7 bases from J; junction bases left unmatched: 13. CDR3 loop: CASSNFGGQGVRQPQHF. As DNA, the CDR3 is TGTGCCAGCAGCAATTTTGGGGGACAGGGGGTTCGGCAGCCCCAGCATTTT.

V gene TRBV11-3 combines with J gene TRBJ2-1; no definite D call. V was pared by 5 bases and J by 7 bases, with 9 bases between. This CDR3 spans 12 amino acids. Germline values: CDR1 SGHNT, CDR2 YENEEA. CDR3 in amino acids: CASSIGQNEQFF. DNA for the CDR3: TGTGCCAGCAGCATTGGCCAGAATGAGCAGTTCTTC.

This chain joins TRBV6-6 and TRBJ2-1; TRBD2 matches 10 bases. V shed 10 bases, J shed 4 bases, and the junction held 7 bases outside the gene matches. Looked up from germline, CDR1 is MNHNY and CDR2 is SVGAGI (reference sequence). This CDR3 is built from 14 residues. CDR3 nucleotide sequence: TGTGCCATTTCAAGCGGGAGGGTGTACAATGAGCAGTTCTTC. This sequence encodes CAISSGRVYNEQFF.

The J gene is TRBJ2-3, the V gene TRBV19; D remains unclear. This CDR3 has 14 residues. CDR1 is LNHDA, CDR2 SQIVND, per germline (reference sequence). V lost 7 bases and J lost 0, with 11 bases in between. This CDR3 reads CASKVAASTDTQYF. The CDR3 DNA follows: TGTGCCAGTAAAGTGGCGGCTAGCACAGATACGCAGTATTTT.